Sequencing of this TCR beta chain was carried out in a study of T cell responses to AZD1222 COVID-19 vaccine. The study, taken as a whole, reports: Vaccine-associated CD4 TCRs spanned spike, dominant at 160-218 and 743-854.

The protocol was immunoSEQ multiplex PCR, while the TCRdb copy is restricted to in-frame clones and leaves out a portion. The sample has approximately 170,000 clones; approximately 94% are singletons. CDR1 SQVTM and CDR2 ANQGSEA come from the germline V gene. V was pared by 5 bases and J by 1 base, with 7 bases of the junction left unmatched. The CDR3 covers 15 residues. With respect to this clone: Its target is unknown.

The gene calls are TRBV29-1 and TRBJ1-4; 7 nucleotides agree with TRBD1. The TCR sequence derives from an adult who received the AZD1222 COVID-19 vaccine. The source was peripheral blood, collected 28 days after the second AZD1222 dose. CDR3 residues: CSVFRGSGTNEKLFF. CDR3 sequence (DNA): TGCAGCGTTTTCAGGGGGAGTGGAACTAATGAAAAACTGTTTTTT. Full variable domain (remainder filled in from reference TRBV29-1 and TRBJ1-4): SAVISQKPSRDICQRGTSLTIQCQVDSQVTMMFWYRQQPGQSLTLIATANQGSEATYESGFVIDKFPISRPNLTFSTLTVSNMSPEDSSIYLCSVFRGSGTNEKLFFGSGTQLSVL.